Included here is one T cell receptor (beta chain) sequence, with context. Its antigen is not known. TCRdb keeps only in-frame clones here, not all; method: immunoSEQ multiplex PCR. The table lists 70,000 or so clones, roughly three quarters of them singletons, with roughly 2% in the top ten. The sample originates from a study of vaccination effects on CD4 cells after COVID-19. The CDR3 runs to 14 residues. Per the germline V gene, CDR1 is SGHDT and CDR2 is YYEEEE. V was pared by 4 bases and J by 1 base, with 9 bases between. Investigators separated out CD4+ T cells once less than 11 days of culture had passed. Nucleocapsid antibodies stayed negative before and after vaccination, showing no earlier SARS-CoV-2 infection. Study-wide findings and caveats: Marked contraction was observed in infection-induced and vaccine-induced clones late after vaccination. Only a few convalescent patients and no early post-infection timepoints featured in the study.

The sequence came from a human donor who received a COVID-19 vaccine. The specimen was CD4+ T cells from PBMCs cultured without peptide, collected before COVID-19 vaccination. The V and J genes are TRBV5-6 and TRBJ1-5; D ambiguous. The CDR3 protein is CASSRSMSNQPQHF. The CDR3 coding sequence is TGTGCCAGCAGCAGAAGTATGAGCAATCAGCCCCAGCATTTT.